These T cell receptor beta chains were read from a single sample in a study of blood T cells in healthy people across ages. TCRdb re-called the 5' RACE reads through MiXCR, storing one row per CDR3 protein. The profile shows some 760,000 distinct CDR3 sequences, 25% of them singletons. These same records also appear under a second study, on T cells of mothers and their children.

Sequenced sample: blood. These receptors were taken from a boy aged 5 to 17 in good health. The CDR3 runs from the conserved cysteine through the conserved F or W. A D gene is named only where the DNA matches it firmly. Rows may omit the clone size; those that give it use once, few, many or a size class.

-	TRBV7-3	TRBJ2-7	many	TGTGCCAGCAGCTTAACGTCAGAGAATGAGCAGTACTTC	CASSLTSENEQYF
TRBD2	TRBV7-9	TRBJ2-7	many	TGTGCCAGCAGCTTAGGGCGGGAGCTAAACTACGAGCAGTACTTC	CASSLGRELNYEQYF
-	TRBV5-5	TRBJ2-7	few	TGTGCCAGCAGCCCTTTCGCAGGGACCGAGCAGTACTTC	CASSPFAGTEQYF
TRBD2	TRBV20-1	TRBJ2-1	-	TGCAGTGCTAGAGATGCGGCTAGCGGGCGGGACAATGAGCAGTTCTTC	CSARDAASGRDNEQFF
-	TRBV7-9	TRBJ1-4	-	TGTGCCAGCAGCCCCGAGAGACTCCCGGGACACCTTAATGAAAAACTGTTTTTT	CASSPERLPGHLNEKLFF
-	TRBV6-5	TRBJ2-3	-	TGTGCCAGCAGTTACTCAGGCCTAAATACGCAGTATTTT	CASSYSGLNTQYF
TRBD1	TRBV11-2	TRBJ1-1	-	TGTGCCAGCAGCTCCGGGGGACAGGGCCTGAACACTGAAGCTTTCTTT	CASSSGGQGLNTEAFF
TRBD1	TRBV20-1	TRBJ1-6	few	TGCAGTGCCTGGGACAGGAACTATAATTCACCCCTCCACTTT	CSAWDRNYNSPLHF
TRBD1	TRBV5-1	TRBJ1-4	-	TGCGCCAGCAGCTTGACAGGGGGCTTGGAAAAACTGTTTTTT	CASSLTGGLEKLFF
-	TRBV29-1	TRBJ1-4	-	TGCAGCGTCCGCAGACAGGAGTTTAATGAAAAACTGTTTTTT	CSVRRQEFNEKLFF
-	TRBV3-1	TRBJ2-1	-	TGTGCCAGCAGCCAAGTTTGGAGCTCCTACAATGAGCAGTTCTTC	CASSQVWSSYNEQFF
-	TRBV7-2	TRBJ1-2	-	TGTGCCAGCAGCTTAGGGGCCGGGACCGCAGATGGCTACCCCTTC	CASSLGAGTADGYPF
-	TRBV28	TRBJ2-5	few	TGTGTCAGCAGTTGGGCCCTTGGAAGGGAGACCCAGTACTTC	CVSSWALGRETQYF
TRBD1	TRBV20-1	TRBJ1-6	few	TGCAGTGCTTGGACAGGGGAGGGTTCACCCCTCCACTTT	CSAWTGEGSPLHF
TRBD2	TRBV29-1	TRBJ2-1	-	TGCAGCGTTGGAACTAGCGGGTTTCGGAGCTCCTACAACGAGCAGTTCTTC	CSVGTSGFRSSYNEQFF
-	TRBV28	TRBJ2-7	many	TGTGCCAGCAGTTTACAGGGAAACTACGAGCAGTACTTC	CASSLQGNYEQYF
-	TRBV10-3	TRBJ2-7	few	TGTGCCATCAGTGAGAGGGTTGAGCAGTACTTC	CAISERVEQYF
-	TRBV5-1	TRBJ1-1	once	TGCGCCAGCAGCCCAACCCAGGAGACCACTGAAGCTTTCTTT	CASSPTQETTEAFF
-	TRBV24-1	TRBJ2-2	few	TGTGCCACCAGTGAGTACACCGGGGAGCTGTTTTTT	CATSEYTGELFF
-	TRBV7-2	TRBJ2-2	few	TGTGCCAGCAGAGAATTGTGGAACACCGGGGAGCTGTTTTTT	CASRELWNTGELFF
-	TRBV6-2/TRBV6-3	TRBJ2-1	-	TGTGCCATCGAGCAGACTAGTTCCCAGCAGTTCTTC	CAIEQTSSQQFF
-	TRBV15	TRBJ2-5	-	TGTGCCACCAGCAGGCCCGGCTCAGACAGGCCGTACCAAGAGACCCAGTACTTC	CATSRPGSDRPYQETQYF
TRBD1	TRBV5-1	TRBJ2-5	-	TGCGCCAGCAGCTTGGGACAGGGGCCGCACCAAGAGACCCAGTACTTC	CASSLGQGPHQETQYF
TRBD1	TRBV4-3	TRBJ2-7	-	TGCGCCAGCAGCCAAGAAGACAGGGAAGTCCACGAGCAGTACTTC	CASSQEDREVHEQYF
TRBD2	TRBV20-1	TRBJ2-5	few	TGCAGTGCTAGAGATCTAGCGGGAGGGCCGGGTGAGACCCAGTACTTC	CSARDLAGGPGETQYF
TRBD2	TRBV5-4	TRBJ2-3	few	TGTGCCAGCAGGGCGGGGGGCGGCCCAGATACGCAGTATTTT	CASRAGGGPDTQYF
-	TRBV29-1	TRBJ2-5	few	TGCAGCGCCGGGACCAGGGGACGTGGAGAGACCCAGTACTTC	CSAGTRGRGETQYF
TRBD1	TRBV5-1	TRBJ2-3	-	TGCGCCAGCAGCTTCGACAGGGGGTGGACAGATACGCAGTATTTT	CASSFDRGWTDTQYF
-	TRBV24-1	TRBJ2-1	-	TGTGCCACGGGGAGGTCCTACAATGAGCAGTTCTTC	CATGRSYNEQFF
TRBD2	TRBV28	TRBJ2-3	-	TGTGCCAGCAGTTTATTCCTAATAGCGGGGGAAACAGATACGCAGTATTTT	CASSLFLIAGETDTQYF
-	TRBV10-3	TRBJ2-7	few	TGTGCCACTAACACACCTGTCGGCTACGAGCAGTACTTC	CATNTPVGYEQYF
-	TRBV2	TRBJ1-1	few	TGTGCCAGCAGTGTAATAATGAACACTGAAGCTTTCTTT	CASSVIMNTEAFF
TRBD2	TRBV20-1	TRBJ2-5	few	TGCAGTGCTCGAGCGGGAGAAGGGCGAGAGACCCAGTACTTC	CSARAGEGRETQYF
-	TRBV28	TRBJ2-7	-	TGTGCCAGCAGTTCTATTTTGGACCGTTACGAGCAGTACTTC	CASSSILDRYEQYF
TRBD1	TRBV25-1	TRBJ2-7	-	TGTGCCAGCCAAAGTCCCCTAGGACAGGGCGTTAGCTCCTACGAGCAGTACTTC	CASQSPLGQGVSSYEQYF
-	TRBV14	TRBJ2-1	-	TGTGCCAGCAGCCAAGTGGCTGGGGCCGGGAATGAGCAGTTCTTC	CASSQVAGAGNEQFF
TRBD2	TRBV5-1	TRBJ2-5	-	TGCGCCAGCAGCTCCGGACTAGCGGGGACCGAGACCCAGTACTTC	CASSSGLAGTETQYF
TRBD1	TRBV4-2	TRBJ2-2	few	TGTGCCAGCAGCCAGGTCGGACAGGGGGCGCAGGAGCTGTTTTTT	CASSQVGQGAQELFF
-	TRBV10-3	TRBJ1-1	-	TGTGCCATCAGTGATAACACTCAAGCTTTCTTT	CAISDNTQAFF
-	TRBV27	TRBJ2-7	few	TGTGCCAGCAGTTTATCTCGCATCAGGGATCACGAGCAGTACTTC	CASSLSRIRDHEQYF
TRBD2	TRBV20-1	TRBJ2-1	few	TGCAGTGCTATTCCCGGGACTAGCGGGGATGAGCAGTTCTTC	CSAIPGTSGDEQFF
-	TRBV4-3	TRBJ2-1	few	TGCGCCAGCAGCCAAGACCGTGGGTGGAGGGGTTGGAAGTTCTTC	CASSQDRGWRGWKFF
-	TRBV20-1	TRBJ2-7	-	TGCAGTGCTAACTCGGGACTGTCTCCTACCTACGAGCAGTACTTC	CSANSGLSPTYEQYF
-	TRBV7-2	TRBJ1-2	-	TGTGCCAGCAGCTTAGGATTCGCTCAAGATTATGGCTACACCTTC	CASSLGFAQDYGYTF
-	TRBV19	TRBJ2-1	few	TGTGCCAGTAATGCGGGACTTCGAAACAATGAGCAGTTCTTC	CASNAGLRNNEQFF
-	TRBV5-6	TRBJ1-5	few	TGTGCCAGCAGCTTGGCTGGGGGGGATGGCAATCAGCCCCAGCATTTT	CASSLAGGDGNQPQHF
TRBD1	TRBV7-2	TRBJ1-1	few	TGTGCCAGCAGCGTCGCCGGGACAGGGATTAACACTGAAGCTTTCTTT	CASSVAGTGINTEAFF
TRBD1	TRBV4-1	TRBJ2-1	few	TGCGCCAGCAGCCAAGATCCAGGACAGGGGGCTAATGAGCAGTTCTTC	CASSQDPGQGANEQFF
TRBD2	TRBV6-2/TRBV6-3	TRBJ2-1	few	TGTGCCAGCAGTAACGGACTAGCGGGGGTCTCGAATGAGCAGTTCTTC	CASSNGLAGVSNEQFF
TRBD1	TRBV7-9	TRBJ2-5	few	TGTGCCAGCAGCTTAGTGGGGACAGAAGAGACCCAGTACTTC	CASSLVGTEETQYF
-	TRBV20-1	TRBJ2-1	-	TGCAGTGCTAGAGGAGCCGACGGCCAGTTCTTC	CSARGADGQFF
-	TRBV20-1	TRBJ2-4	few	TGCAGTGCTAGAGAGGGGTCTAGCATTGCGTACTTC	CSAREGSSIAYF